Sequencing of this TCR beta chain was carried out in a study of T cells in Graves' hyperthyroidism and ophthalmopathy. Findings and limits, study-wide: Ophthalmopathy got predicted by the model a median approximately 6 months before its onset.

Patients aged 18 to 65 had newly diagnosed hyperthyroidism that had lasted under 2 months. The investigators amplified TCR beta CDR3 regions from RNA transcripts. First-round RT-PCR of the TCR CDR3 relied on the HTBI primer set. Each CDR3 protein gets one entry after TCRdb re-called the multiplex PCR reads with MiXCR. The table shows 340,000 or so distinct CDR3 sequences, with roughly 17% occurring only once. The CDR3 extends over 16 amino acids. Germline CDR1 is MGHRA and CDR2 is YSYEKL. Trimming took 3 bases from V and 5 from J; bases not matched to a gene: 9. As to this clonotype: Its antigen is currently unknown.

The V and J genes are TRBV4-1 and TRBJ1-1, with 10 positions matching TRBD1. This TCR derives from a man in his thirties or forties with Graves' hyperthyroidism. Material for sequencing was blood. As DNA, the CDR3 is TGCGCCAGCAGCCAGGGAACGGGACAGGGGATTACTGAAGCTTTCTTT. This sequence encodes CASSQGTGQGITEAFF.